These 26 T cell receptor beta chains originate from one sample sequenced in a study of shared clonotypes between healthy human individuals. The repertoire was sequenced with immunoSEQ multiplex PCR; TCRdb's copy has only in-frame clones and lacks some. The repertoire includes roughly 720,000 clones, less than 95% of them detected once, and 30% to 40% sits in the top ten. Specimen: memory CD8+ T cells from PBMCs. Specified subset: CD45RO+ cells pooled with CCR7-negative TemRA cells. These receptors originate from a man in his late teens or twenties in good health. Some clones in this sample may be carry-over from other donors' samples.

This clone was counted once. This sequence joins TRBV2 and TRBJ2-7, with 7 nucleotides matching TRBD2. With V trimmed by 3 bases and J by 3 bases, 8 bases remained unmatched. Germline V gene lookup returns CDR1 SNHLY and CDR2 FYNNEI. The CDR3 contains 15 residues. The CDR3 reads CASSDVAGPLYEQYF. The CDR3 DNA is TGTGCCAGCAGTGATGTAGCGGGCCCCCTCTACGAGCAGTACTTC.

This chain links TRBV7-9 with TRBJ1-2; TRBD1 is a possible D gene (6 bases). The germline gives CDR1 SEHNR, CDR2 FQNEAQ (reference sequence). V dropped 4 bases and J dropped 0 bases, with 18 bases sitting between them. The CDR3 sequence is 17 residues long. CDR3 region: CASSSHLQGGTNYGYTF. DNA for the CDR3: TGTGCCAGCAGCTCTCACTTACAGGGAGGAACTAACTATGGCTACACCTTC. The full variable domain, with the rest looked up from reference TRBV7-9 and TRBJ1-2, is DTGVSQNPRHKITKRGQNVTFRCDPISEHNRLYWYRQTLGQGPEFLTYFQNEAQLEKSRLLSDRFSAERPKGSFSTLEIQRTEQGDSAMYLCASSSHLQGGTNYGYTFGSGTRLTVV.

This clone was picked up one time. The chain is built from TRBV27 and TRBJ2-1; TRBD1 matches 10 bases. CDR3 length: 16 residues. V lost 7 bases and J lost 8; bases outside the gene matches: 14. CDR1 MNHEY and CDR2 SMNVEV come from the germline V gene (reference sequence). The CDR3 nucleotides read TGTGCCAGCATCGATGCCGCGGGACAGGGGTTCCATGAGCAGTTCTTC. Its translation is CASIDAAGQGFHEQFF.

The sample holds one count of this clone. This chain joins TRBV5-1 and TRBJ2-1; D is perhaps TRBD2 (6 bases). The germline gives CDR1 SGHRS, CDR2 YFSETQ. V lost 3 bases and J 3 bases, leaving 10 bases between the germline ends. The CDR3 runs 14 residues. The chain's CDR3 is CASSWWGGYNEQFF. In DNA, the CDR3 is TGCGCCAGCAGCTGGTGGGGAGGCTACAATGAGCAGTTCTTC. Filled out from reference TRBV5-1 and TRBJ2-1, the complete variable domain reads KAGVTQTPRYLIKTRGQQVTLSCSPISGHRSVSWYQQTPGQGLQFLFEYFSETQRNKGNFPGRFSGRQFSNSRSEMNVSTLELGDSALYLCASSWWGGYNEQFFGPGTRLTVL.

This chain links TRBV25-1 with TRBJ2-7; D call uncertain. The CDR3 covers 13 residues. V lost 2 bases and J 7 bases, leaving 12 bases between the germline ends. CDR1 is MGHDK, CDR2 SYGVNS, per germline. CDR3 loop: CASSEDAVGEQYF. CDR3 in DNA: TGTGCCAGCAGTGAAGACGCCGTGGGGGAGCAGTACTTC.

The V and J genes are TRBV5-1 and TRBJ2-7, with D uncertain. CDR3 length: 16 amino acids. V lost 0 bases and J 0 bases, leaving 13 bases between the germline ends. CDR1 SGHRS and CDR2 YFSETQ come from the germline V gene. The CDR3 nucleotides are TGCGCCAGCAGCTTGGGGGGATTCCTCGCCTCCTACGAGCAGTACTTC. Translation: CASSLGGFLASYEQYF.

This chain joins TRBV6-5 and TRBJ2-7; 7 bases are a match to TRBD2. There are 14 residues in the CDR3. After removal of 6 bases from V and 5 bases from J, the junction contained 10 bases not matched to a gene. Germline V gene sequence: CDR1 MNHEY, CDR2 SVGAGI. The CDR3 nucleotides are TGTGCCAGCAGGGAATTCCTACGGGGGGACGAGCAGTACTTC. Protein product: CASREFLRGDEQYF.

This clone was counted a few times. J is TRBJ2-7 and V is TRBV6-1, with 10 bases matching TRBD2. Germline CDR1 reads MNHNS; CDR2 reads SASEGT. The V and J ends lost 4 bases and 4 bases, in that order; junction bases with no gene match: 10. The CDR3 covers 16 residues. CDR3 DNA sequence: TGTGCCAGCAGTGTAGGGTTAGCGGGAGGCCTTTACGAGCAGTACTTC. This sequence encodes CASSVGLAGGLYEQYF.

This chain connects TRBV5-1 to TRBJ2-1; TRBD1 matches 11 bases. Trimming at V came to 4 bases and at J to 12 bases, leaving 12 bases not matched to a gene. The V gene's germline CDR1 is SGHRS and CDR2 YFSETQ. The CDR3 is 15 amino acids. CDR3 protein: CASSPGQGANTAQFF. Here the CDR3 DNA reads TGCGCCAGCAGCCCTGGACAGGGGGCCAATACTGCGCAGTTCTTC.

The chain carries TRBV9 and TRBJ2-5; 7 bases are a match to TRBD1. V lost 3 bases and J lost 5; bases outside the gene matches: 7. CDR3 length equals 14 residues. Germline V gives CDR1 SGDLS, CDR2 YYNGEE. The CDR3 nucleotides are TGTGCCAGCAGCGCGAACAGGGGCCGGGAGACCCAGTACTTC. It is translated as CASSANRGRETQYF.

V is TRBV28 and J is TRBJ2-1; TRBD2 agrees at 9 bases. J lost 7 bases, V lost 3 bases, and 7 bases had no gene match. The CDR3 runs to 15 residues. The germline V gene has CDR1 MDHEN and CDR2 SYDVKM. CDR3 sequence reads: CASSFGLAGLNEQFF. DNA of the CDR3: TGTGCCAGCAGTTTTGGTCTAGCGGGACTGAATGAGCAGTTCTTC.

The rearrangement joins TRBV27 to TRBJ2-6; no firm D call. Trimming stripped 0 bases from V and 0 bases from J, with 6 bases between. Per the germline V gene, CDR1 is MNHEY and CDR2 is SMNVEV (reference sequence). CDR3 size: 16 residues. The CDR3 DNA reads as TGTGCCAGCAGTTTATCGGGCTTCTCTGGGGCCAACGTCCTGACTTTC. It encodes CASSLSGFSGANVLTF. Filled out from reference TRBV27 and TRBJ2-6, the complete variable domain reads EAQVTQNPRYLITVTGKKLTVTCSQNMNHEYMSWYRQDPGLGLRQIYYSMNVEVTDKGDVPEGYKVSRKEKRNFPLILESPSPNQTSLYFCASSLSGFSGANVLTFGAGSRLTVL.

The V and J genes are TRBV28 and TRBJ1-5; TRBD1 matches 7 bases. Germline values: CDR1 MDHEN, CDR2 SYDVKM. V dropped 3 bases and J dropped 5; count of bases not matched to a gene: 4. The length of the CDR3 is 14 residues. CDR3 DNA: TGTGCCAGCAGTTTTCGAGGGGGCCATCAGCCCCAGCATTTT. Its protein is CASSFRGGHQPQHF.

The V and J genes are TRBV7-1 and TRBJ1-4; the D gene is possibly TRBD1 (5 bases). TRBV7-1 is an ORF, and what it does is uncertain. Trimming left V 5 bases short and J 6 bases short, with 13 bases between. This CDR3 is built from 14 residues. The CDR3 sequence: CASSLGREDEKLFF. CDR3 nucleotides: TGTGCCAGCAGCCTCGGCAGGGAGGATGAAAAACTGTTTTTT.

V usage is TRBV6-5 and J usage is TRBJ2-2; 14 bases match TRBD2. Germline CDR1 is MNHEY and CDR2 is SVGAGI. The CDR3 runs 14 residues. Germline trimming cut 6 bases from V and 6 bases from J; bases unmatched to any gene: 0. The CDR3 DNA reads TGTGCCAGCAGGGGACTAGCGGGAGCCGGGGAGCTGTTTTTT. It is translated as CASRGLAGAGELFF.

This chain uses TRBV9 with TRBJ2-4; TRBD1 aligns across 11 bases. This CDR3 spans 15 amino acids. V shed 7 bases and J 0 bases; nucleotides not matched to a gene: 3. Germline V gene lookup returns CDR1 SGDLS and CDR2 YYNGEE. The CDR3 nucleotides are TGTGCCAGCGGGACAGGGGGTTTAGCCAAAAACATTCAGTACTTC. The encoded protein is CASGTGGLAKNIQYF. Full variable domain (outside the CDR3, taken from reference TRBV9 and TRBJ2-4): DSGVTQTPKHLITATGQRVTLRCSPRSGDLSVYWYQQSLDQGLQFLIQYYNGEERAKGNILERFSAQQFPDLHSELNLSSLELGDSALYFCASGTGGLAKNIQYFGAGTRLSVL.

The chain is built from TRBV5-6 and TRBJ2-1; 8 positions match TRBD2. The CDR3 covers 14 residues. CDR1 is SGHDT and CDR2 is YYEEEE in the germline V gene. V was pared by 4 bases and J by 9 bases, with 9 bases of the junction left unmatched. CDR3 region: CASSPGLEGGEQFF. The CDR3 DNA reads TGTGCCAGCAGCCCGGGACTAGAAGGGGGTGAGCAGTTCTTC.

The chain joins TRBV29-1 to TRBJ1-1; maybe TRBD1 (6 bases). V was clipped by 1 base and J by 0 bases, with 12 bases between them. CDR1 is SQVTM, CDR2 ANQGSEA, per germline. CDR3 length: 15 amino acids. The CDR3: CSVEGGTHVNTEAFF. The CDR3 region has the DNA TGCAGCGTTGAAGGCGGGACACATGTGAACACTGAAGCTTTCTTT.

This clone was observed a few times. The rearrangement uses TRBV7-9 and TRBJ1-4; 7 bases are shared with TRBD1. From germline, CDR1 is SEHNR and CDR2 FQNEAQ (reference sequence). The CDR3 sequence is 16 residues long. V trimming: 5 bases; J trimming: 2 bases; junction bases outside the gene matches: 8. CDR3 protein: CASSKRQGSTNEKLFF. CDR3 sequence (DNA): TGTGCCAGCAGCAAAAGACAGGGTAGCACTAATGAAAAACTGTTTTTT.

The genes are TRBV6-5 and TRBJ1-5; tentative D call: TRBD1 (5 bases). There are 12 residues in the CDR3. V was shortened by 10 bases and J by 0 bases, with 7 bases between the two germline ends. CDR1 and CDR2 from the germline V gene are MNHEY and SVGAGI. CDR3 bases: TGTGCCACAGGGTATAGCAATCAGCCCCAGCATTTT. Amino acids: CATGYSNQPQHF.

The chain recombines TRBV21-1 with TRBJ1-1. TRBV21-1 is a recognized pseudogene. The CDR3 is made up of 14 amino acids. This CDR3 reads CASSKQPANTEAFF. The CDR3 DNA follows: TGTGCCAGCAGCAAGCAGCCAGCGAACACTGAAGCTTTCTTT.

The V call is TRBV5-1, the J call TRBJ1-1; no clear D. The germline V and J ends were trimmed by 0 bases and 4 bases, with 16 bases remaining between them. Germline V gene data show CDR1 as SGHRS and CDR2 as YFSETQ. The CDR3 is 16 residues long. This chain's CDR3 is CASSLGLRSRSTEAFF. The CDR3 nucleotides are TGCGCCAGCAGCTTGGGTTTGAGGTCGCGGAGCACTGAAGCTTTCTTT.

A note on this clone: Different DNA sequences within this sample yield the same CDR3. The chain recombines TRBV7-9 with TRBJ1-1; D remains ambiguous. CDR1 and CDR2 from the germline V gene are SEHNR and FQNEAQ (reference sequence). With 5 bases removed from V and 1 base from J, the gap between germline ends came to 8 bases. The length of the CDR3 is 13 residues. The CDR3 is CASSPGPNTEAFF. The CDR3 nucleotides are TGTGCCAGCAGCCCTGGGCCGAACACTGAAGCTTTCTTT.

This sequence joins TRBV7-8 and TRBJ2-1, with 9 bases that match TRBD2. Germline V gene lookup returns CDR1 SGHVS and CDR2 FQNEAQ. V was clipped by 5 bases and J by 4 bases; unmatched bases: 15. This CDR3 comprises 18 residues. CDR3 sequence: CASSPRRRLADHYNEQFF. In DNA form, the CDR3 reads TGTGCCAGCAGCCCACGTAGGCGACTAGCGGACCATTACAATGAGCAGTTCTTC.

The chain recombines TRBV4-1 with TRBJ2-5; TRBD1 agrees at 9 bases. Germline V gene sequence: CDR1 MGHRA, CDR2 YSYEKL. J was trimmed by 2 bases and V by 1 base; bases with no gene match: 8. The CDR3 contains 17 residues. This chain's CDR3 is CASSQVTRDREQETQYF. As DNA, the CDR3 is TGCGCCAGCAGCCAAGTAACTCGGGACAGGGAACAAGAGACCCAGTACTTC.

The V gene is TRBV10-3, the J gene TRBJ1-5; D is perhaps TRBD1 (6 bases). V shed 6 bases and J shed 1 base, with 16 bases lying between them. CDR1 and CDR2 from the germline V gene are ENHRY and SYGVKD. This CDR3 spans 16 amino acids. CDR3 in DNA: TGTGCCATCAGCGAAGGGGGGAAGGGGAGCAATCAGCCCCAGCATTTT. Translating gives CAISEGGKGSNQPQHF.